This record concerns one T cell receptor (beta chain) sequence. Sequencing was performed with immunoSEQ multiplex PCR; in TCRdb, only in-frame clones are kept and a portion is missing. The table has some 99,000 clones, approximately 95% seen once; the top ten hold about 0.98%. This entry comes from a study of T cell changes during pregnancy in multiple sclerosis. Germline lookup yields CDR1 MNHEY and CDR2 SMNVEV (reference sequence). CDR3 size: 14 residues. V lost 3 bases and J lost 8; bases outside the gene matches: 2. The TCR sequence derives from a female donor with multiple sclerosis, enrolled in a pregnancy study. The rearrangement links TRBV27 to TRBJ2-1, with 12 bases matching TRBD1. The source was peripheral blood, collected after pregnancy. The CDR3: CASSFGTGGDEQFF. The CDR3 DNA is TGTGCCAGCAGTTTCGGGACAGGGGGCGATGAGCAGTTCTTC.